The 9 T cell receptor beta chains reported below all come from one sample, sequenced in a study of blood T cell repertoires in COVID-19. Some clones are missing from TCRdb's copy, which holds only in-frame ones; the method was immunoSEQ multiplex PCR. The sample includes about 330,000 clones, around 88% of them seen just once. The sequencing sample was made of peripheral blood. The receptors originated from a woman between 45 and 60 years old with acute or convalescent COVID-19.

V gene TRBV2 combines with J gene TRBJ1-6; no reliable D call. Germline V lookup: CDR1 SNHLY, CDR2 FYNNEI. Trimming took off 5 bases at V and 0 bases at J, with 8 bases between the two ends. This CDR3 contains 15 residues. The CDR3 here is CASSSSSSYNSPLHF. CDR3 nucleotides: TGTGCCAGCAGTTCCTCGAGCTCCTATAATTCACCCCTCCACTTT. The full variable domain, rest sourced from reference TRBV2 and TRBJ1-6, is EPEVTQTPSHQVTQMGQEVILRCVPISNHLYFYWYRQILGQKVEFLVSFYNNEISEKSEIFDDQFSVERPDGSNFTLKIRSTKLEDSAMYFCASSSSSSYNSPLHFGNGTRLTVT.

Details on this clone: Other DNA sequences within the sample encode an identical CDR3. For the CDR3, the DNA is TGTGCCAGCAGTTTATCACGGGATTCACCCCTCCACTTT. It is translated as CASSLSRDSPLHF. This sequence joins TRBV27 and TRBJ1-6; D is uncertain. The CDR3 spans 13 residues. V dropped 0 bases and J dropped 8 bases, with 5 bases sitting between them. Germline CDR1 reads MNHEY; CDR2 reads SMNVEV (reference sequence).

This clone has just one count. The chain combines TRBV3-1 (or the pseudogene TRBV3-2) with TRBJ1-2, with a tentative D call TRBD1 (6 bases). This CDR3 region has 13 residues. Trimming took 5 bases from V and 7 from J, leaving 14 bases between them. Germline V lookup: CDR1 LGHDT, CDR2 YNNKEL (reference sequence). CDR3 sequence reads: CASSSIPTGGYTF. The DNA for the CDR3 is TGTGCCAGCAGCTCTATTCCGACAGGTGGCTACACCTTC.

The CDR3 bases are TGTGCCAGCAGCCAAGTTGAGGGGGTTCGGTATGGCTACACCTTC. Its protein product is CASSQVEGVRYGYTF. The rearrangement joins TRBV3-1 (or the pseudogene TRBV3-2) to TRBJ1-2; weak D call: TRBD1 (6 bases). In germline, CDR1 is LGHDT, CDR2 YNNKEL (reference sequence). The V end was cut by 1 base, the J end by 5 bases, with 14 bases between. The CDR3 runs to 15 residues.

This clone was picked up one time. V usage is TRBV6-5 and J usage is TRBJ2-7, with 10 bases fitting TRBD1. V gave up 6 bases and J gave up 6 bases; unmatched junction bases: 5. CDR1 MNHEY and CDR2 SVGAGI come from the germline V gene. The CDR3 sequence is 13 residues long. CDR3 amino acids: CASRDGQGGEQYV. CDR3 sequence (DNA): TGTGCCAGCAGGGACGGACAGGGGGGCGAGCAGTACGTC.

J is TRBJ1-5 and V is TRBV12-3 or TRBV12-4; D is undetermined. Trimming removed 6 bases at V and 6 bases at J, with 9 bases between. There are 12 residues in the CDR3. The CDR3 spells CASSTGRQPQHF. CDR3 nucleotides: TGTGCCAGCAGCACTGGGCGTCAGCCCCAGCATTTT.

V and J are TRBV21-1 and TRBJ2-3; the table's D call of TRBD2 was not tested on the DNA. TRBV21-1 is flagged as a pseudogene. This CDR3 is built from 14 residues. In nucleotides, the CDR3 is TGTGCCAGCAGCAAAGAGGGGGGGACAGATACGCAGTATTTT. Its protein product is CASSKEGGTDTQYF.

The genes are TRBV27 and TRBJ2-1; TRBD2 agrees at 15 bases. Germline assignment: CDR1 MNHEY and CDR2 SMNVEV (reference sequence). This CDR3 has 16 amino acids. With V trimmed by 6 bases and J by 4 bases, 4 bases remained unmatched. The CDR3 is CASRAGLAGGYNEQFF. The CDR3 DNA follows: TGTGCCAGCAGGGCGGGACTAGCGGGAGGTTACAATGAGCAGTTCTTC.

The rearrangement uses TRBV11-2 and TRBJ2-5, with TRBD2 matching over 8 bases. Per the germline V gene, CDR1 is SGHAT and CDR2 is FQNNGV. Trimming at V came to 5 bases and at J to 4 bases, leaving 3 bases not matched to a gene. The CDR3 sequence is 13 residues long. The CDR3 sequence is CASSLGLVETQYF. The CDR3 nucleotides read TGTGCCAGCAGCCTGGGACTAGTAGAGACCCAGTACTTC.